The clone carrying this T cell receptor (beta chain) was seen only a few times. Its antigen is undetermined. V was clipped by 3 bases and J by 4 bases, with 6 bases between them. The CDR3 extends over 13 amino acids. In germline, CDR1 is MNHNS, CDR2 SASEGT. This record comes from a study of beta chain features in type 1 diabetes. Reverse transcribing all isolated RNA meant expressed TCRB transcripts were sequenced. Assay used: immunoSEQ multiplex PCR; TCRdb lists only in-frame clones, some missing. Among some 640,000 clones, 11% to 15% were seen once, and the ten largest hold 0.04%. Study conclusions and caveats: Moderate yet significant TCRB CDR3 shortening was seen in Type 1 diabetes patients in all four CD4+ subsets.

This receptor was identified in a man between 18 and 29 years old with type 1 diabetes. What was sequenced was naive CD4+ T cells from blood. The chain couples TRBV6-1 to TRBJ2-2; D gene uncertain. This CDR3 reads CASSDTFTGELFF. In nucleotides, the CDR3 is TGTGCCAGCAGTGACACGTTCACCGGGGAGCTGTTTTTT.